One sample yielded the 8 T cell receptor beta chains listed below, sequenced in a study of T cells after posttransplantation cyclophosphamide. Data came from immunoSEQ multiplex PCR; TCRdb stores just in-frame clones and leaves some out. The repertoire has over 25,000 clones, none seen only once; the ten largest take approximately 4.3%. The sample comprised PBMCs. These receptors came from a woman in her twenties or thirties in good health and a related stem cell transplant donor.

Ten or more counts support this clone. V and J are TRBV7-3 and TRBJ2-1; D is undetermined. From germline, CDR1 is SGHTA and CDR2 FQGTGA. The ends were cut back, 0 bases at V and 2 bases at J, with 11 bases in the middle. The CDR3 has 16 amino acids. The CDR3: CASSLTSSRPYNEQFF. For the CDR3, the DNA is TGTGCCAGCAGCTTAACGAGTAGTCGCCCCTACAATGAGCAGTTCTTC.

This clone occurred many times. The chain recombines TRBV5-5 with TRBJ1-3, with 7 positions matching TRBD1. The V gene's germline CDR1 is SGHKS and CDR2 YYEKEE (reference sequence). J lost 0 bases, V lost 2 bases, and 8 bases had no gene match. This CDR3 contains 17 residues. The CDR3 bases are TGTGCCAGCAGCTTTTTCGGGACAGCCGGCTCTGGAAACACCATATATTTT. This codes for CASSFFGTAGSGNTIYF.

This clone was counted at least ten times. The CDR3 DNA sequence: TGTGCCAGCACCTCGGACACTGAAGCTTTCTTT. It specifies CASTSDTEAFF. V usage is TRBV28 and J usage is TRBJ1-1, with D unresolved. Germline V gives CDR1 MDHEN, CDR2 SYDVKM. The CDR3 consists of 11 residues. V lost 7 bases and J 3 bases, leaving 6 bases between the germline ends.

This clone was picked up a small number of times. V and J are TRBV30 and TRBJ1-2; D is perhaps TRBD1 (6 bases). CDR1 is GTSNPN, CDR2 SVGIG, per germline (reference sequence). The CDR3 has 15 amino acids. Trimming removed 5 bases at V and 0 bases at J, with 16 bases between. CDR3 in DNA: TGTGCCTGGTCTCCGGGAACAGGGTCTAACTATGGCTACACCTTC. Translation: CAWSPGTGSNYGYTF. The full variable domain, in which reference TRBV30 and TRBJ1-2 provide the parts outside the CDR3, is SQTIHQWPATLVQPVGSPLSLECTVEGTSNPNLYWYRQAAGRGLQLLFYSVGIGQISSEVPQNLSASRPQDRQFILSSKKLLLSDSGFYLCAWSPGTGSNYGYTFGSGTRLTVV.

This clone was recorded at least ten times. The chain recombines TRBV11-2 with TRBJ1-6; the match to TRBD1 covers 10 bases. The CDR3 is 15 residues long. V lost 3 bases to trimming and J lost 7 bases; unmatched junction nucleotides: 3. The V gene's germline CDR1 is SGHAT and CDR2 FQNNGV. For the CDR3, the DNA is TGTGCCAGCAGCTTCGGACAGGGGGAGAATTCACCCCTCCACTTT. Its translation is CASSFGQGENSPLHF.

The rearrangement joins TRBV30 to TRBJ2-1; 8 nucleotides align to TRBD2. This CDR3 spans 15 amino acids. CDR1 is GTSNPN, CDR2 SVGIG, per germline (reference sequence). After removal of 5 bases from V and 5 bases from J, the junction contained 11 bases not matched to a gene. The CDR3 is CAWGRTGTRNNEQFF. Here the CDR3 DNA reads TGTGCCTGGGGTCGGACCGGGACTAGGAACAATGAGCAGTTCTTC.

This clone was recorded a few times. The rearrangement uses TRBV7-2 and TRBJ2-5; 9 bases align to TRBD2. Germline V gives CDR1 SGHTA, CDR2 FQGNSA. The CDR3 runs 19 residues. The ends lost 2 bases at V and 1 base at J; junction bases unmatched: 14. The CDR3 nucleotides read TGTGCCAGCAGCTTAATCTTGGATAGCGGGGGTACCCTCCAAGAGACCCAGTACTTC. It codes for CASSLILDSGGTLQETQYF.

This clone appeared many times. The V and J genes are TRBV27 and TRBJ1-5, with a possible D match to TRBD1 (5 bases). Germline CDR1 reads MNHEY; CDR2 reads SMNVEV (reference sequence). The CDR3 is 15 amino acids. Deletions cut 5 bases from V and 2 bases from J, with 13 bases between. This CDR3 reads CASSHNIGGNQPQHF. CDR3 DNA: TGTGCCAGCAGTCATAACATAGGGGGCAATCAGCCCCAGCATTTT.